This entry lists 18 T cell receptor beta chains sequenced from one sample in a study of siplizumab effects on memory and regulatory T cells. TCRdb keeps only in-frame clones here, not all; method: immunoSEQ multiplex PCR. The table shows 110,000 or so clones, with 80% to 95% occurring only once. The sequencing sample was made of non-Treg CD4+ T cells sorted from blood. The origin of the receptors is a human donor in good health.

The rearrangement uses TRBV28 and TRBJ2-5; D is ambiguous. This CDR3 spans 15 amino acids. The V gene lost 1 base and the J gene lost 1 base, with 10 bases spanning the gap. Germline loops: CDR1 MDHEN, CDR2 SYDVKM. The CDR3 bases are TGTGCCAGCAGTTTATTTAGCATGGCCCAAGAGACCCAGTACTTC. Translating it yields CASSLFSMAQETQYF.

This sequence joins TRBV6-5 and TRBJ2-7, with D unresolved. CDR1 is MNHEY, CDR2 SVGAGI, per germline. Trimming cost V 8 bases and J 2 bases, with 13 bases left between them. The CDR3 covers 13 residues. CDR3 protein: CASGRRQAYEQYF. The CDR3 region has the DNA TGTGCCAGCGGGCGCCGCCAAGCCTACGAGCAGTACTTC.

The genes are TRBV18 and TRBJ1-1, with D tentatively TRBD1 (5 bases). The CDR3 spans 14 residues. Germline V gives CDR1 KGHSH, CDR2 LQKENI. Trimming left V 6 bases short and J 4 bases short, with 15 bases between. CDR3 in DNA: TGTGCCAGCTCCCCGACCATGGGGGGCACTGAAGCTTTCTTT. Translating it yields CASSPTMGGTEAFF.

The chain joins TRBV6-6 to TRBJ2-5, with TRBD1 as a possible D gene (6 bases). V lost 6 bases to trimming and J lost 0 bases, with 14 bases between them. CDR3 length equals 15 residues. Germline lookup yields CDR1 MNHNY and CDR2 SVGAGI (reference sequence). This chain's CDR3 is CASSYRDKNQETQYF. The DNA of the CDR3 is TGTGCCAGCAGCTACCGGGACAAGAACCAAGAGACCCAGTACTTC.

Comment on this clone: A read error may produce the germline difference seen at one junction end. The chain carries TRBV30 and TRBJ2-3; no clear D. The CDR3 has 12 amino acids. Germline-derived CDR1 and CDR2 are GTSNPN and SVGIG (reference sequence). The CDR3 DNA reads as TGTGCTTGGATGTTCCGCCCCGATACGCAGTATTTT. The encoded protein is CAWMFRPDTQYF.

The J gene is TRBJ2-3, the V gene TRBV6-1; TRBD1 matches at 7 bases. The CDR3 is made up of 14 amino acids. Losses at the gene ends were 10 bases for V and 2 bases for J; bases not matched to a gene: 9. Germline V gene lookup returns CDR1 MNHNS and CDR2 SASEGT. The DNA of the CDR3 is TGTGCCATTACCGGGACAGTCATCACAGATACGCAGTATTTT. Its protein product is CAITGTVITDTQYF.

This chain connects TRBV15 to TRBJ1-2, with a weak D call TRBD1 (5 bases). The germline V gene encodes CDR1 LNHNV and CDR2 YYDKDF (reference sequence). V was clipped by 0 bases and J by 8 bases, with 13 bases between them. The CDR3 is made up of 14 amino acids. The chain's CDR3 is CATSRDPTAGGYTF. CDR3 nucleotides: TGTGCCACCAGCAGAGATCCGACAGCCGGGGGCTACACCTTC.

The V gene is TRBV7-9, the J gene TRBJ2-2, with D possibly TRBD2 on 5 matching bases. V was shortened by 0 bases and J by 6 bases, with 11 bases between the two germline ends. Germline assignment: CDR1 SEHNR and CDR2 FQNEAQ (reference sequence). This CDR3 comprises 15 residues. CDR3 DNA sequence: TGTGCCAGCAGCTTAGCCGCGGGTTGGTCCGGGGAGCTGTTTTTT. Its protein is CASSLAAGWSGELFF. The full variable domain, its missing parts supplied by reference TRBV7-9 and TRBJ2-2, is DTGVSQNPRHKITKRGQNVTFRCDPISEHNRLYWYRQTLGQGPEFLTYFQNEAQLEKSRLLSDRFSAERPKGSFSTLEIQRTEQGDSAMYLCASSLAAGWSGELFFGEGSRLTVL.

The chain is built from TRBV6-1 and TRBJ1-1; weak D call: TRBD1 (6 bases). The CDR3 is 13 residues long. Trimming cost V 0 bases and J 4 bases, with 6 bases left between them. Germline CDR1 MNHNS, CDR2 SASEGT. CDR3 residues: CASSEAGGTEAFF. CDR3 nucleotides: TGTGCCAGCAGTGAAGCAGGGGGCACTGAAGCTTTCTTT.

This rearrangement joins TRBV7-2 to TRBJ2-7; D is uncertain. The germline V and J ends were trimmed by 3 bases and 4 bases, with 13 bases remaining between them. This CDR3 region has 14 residues. Germline V gives CDR1 SGHTA, CDR2 FQGNSA. CDR3 sequence: CASSLGLGPYEQYF. The CDR3 DNA reads TGTGCCAGCAGCTTGGGTTTAGGCCCGTACGAGCAGTACTTC.

CDR3 DNA sequence: TGTGCCAGTAGTATCCGGAGCGGGGGAGACCCCGAGCAGTACTTC. Its protein product is CASSIRSGGDPEQYF. The chain has TRBV19 and TRBJ2-7, with 8 bases matching TRBD2. CDR1 is LNHDA, CDR2 SQIVND, per germline (reference sequence). This CDR3 has 15 residues. The junction had 10 bases not matched to a gene; V was cut back by 3 bases and J by 6 bases.

The chain links TRBV9 to TRBJ1-1; 10 nucleotides agree with TRBD1. V lost 3 bases to trimming and J lost 4 bases; unmatched junction nucleotides: 15. Germline V CDR1 and CDR2: SGDLS, YYNGEE. The CDR3 loop spans 18 amino acids. CDR3 in DNA: TGTGCCAGCAGCGCCACCATTTCCGGGACAGGGGTCGGCACTGAAGCTTTCTTT. Protein: CASSATISGTGVGTEAFF.

The V gene is TRBV5-7, the J gene TRBJ2-7; 8 nucleotides agree with TRBD1. TRBV5-7 is labeled an ORF, and its function is uncertain. J lost 5 bases, V lost 4 bases, and 8 bases had no gene match. The CDR3 runs to 14 residues. In nucleotides, the CDR3 is TGTGCCAGCAGCAGACAGGGGATTGAGGACGAGCAGTACTTC. Protein product: CASSRQGIEDEQYF.

This clone has a single count. The CDR3 here is CASSQQQETQYF. The CDR3 DNA follows: TGCGCCAGCAGCCAGCAGCAAGAGACCCAGTACTTC. V is TRBV5-1 and J is TRBJ2-5; no clear D. The CDR3 sequence is 12 residues long. The germline V gene has CDR1 SGHRS and CDR2 YFSETQ. The V end lost 4 bases, the J end lost 2 bases, and 6 bases lay between the germline ends.

The chain recombines TRBV25-1 with TRBJ2-7; tentative D call: TRBD1 (5 bases). CDR3 length equals 16 residues. V lost 2 bases and J 0 bases, leaving 14 bases between the germline ends. The germline gives CDR1 MGHDK, CDR2 SYGVNS. The CDR3 protein is CASSEAPQTASYEQYF. In nucleotides, the CDR3 is TGTGCCAGCAGTGAAGCACCGCAGACAGCCTCCTACGAGCAGTACTTC.

CDR3 bases: TGCGCCAGCAGCTTGAACCACGAGCAGTACTTC. This encodes CASSLNHEQYF. J is TRBJ2-7 and V is TRBV5-1; D unclear. The V end was cut by 1 base, the J end by 5 bases, with 4 bases between. The CDR3 runs to 11 residues. CDR1 and CDR2 (germline): SGHRS, YFSETQ.

This clone was seen a few times. This rearrangement joins TRBV30 to TRBJ1-2; TRBD1 agrees at 7 bases. V shed 2 bases, J shed 7 bases, and the junction held 7 bases outside the gene matches. Germline V gene lookup returns CDR1 GTSNPN and CDR2 SVGIG (reference sequence). The CDR3 contains 13 residues. CDR3 in amino acids: CAWSPYRGSGYTF. CDR3 coding DNA: TGTGCCTGGAGTCCTTACAGGGGTAGTGGCTACACCTTC.

The V gene is TRBV5-6, the J gene TRBJ2-2; possibly TRBD1 for D (6 bases). Looked up from germline, CDR1 is SGHDT and CDR2 is YYEEEE. V was clipped by 7 bases and J by 5 bases, with 15 bases between them. The CDR3 runs to 14 residues. CDR3: CASRGRGITGELFF. The CDR3 nucleotides read TGTGCCAGCCGGGGAAGGGGGATTACCGGGGAGCTGTTTTTT. Together with reference TRBV5-6 and TRBJ2-2, the CDR3 gives the full variable domain: DAGVTQSPTHLIKTRGQQVTLRCSPKSGHDTVSWYQQALGQGPQFIFQYYEEEERQRGNFPDRFSGHQFPNYSSELNVNALLLGDSALYLCASRGRGITGELFFGEGSRLTVL.